These T cell receptor beta chains were read from a single sample in a study of blood T cell repertoires in COVID-19. Generated by immunoSEQ multiplex PCR, the TCRdb table keeps only in-frame clones and is missing some. The sample has 250,000 to 400,000 clones; more than 70% are singletons. Sequencing was carried out using peripheral blood. Every receptor here comes from a woman between 25 and 40 years old with COVID-19, enrolled during active disease. Both conserved end residues are part of each CDR3. A D gene is named only where the DNA matches it firmly. Not all rows give a size; the values are once, few, many and, for expanded clones, a class.

-,TRBV6-5,TRBJ1-5,TRBD1,TGTGCCAGTGGGACAGGGATTGGCAATCAGCCCCAGCATTTT,CASGTGIGNQPQHF
-,TRBV2,TRBJ1-6,TRBD1,TGTGCCAGCATCGGGCCCGGGACAGGGACCTCACCCCTCCACTTT,CASIGPGTGTSPLHF
-,TRBV19,TRBJ2-1,TRBD1,TGTGCCAGTAGTCTCCAGACAGGGGTTGTGCAGTTCTTC,CASSLQTGVVQFF
-,TRBV7-8,TRBJ2-7,-,TGTGCCAGCAGCTTGGAGGGACCAAGCTCCTACGAGCAGTACTTC,CASSLEGPSSYEQYF
few,TRBV5-1,TRBJ1-1,-,TGCGCCAGCAGCTTACCACAGGGAAGATCGATGAACACTGAAGCTTTCTTT,CASSLPQGRSMNTEAFF
once,TRBV9,TRBJ2-1,-,TGTGCCAGCAGCGTAGGTCCCGGGAGTGAGCAGTTCTTC,CASSVGPGSEQFF
few,TRBV4-1,TRBJ1-5,-,TGCGCCAGCAGCCAACAGGGCCAAAGCAATCAGCCCCAGCATTTT,CASSQQGQSNQPQHF
few,TRBV7-3,TRBJ1-1,-,TGTGCCACGGTTAGTCACAACCGGGACATTACATCCAGCATGAACACTGAAGCTTTCTTT,CATVSHNRDITSSMNTEAFF
-,TRBV9,TRBJ2-2,TRBD2,TGTGCCAGCAGCCCCCGGCGTAGCGGGGGGGCAAGCCCGAACACCGGGGAGCTGTTTTTT,CASSPRRSGGASPNTGELFF
-,TRBV6-2/TRBV6-3,TRBJ2-3,TRBD1,TGTGCCAGCAGTACCGGGACAGTAACCACAGATACGCAGTATTTT,CASSTGTVTTDTQYF
-,TRBV7-2,TRBJ2-5,TRBD2,TGTGCCAGCAGCTTAGGAGCGGGGACGACTCGCGGGGAGACCCAGTACTTC,CASSLGAGTTRGETQYF
-,TRBV2,TRBJ1-3,-,TGTGCCAGCAGAGAGGACACCTTCTCTGGAAACACCATATATTTT,CASREDTFSGNTIYF
-,TRBV19,TRBJ1-2,TRBD1,TGTGCCAGTAGTCCCCCCTTCGGGACAGGGTGGCGCGGCTACACCTTC,CASSPPFGTGWRGYTF
-,TRBV7-2,TRBJ2-7,TRBD1,TGTGCCAGCAGCTTTCATGGACAGGGGAACTACGAGCAGTACTTC,CASSFHGQGNYEQYF
-,TRBV11-2,TRBJ2-1,-,TGTGCCAGCAGCTTGGGCCCTTCGGTTTTGCAGTTCTTC,CASSLGPSVLQFF
-,TRBV5-6,TRBJ1-2,-,TGTGCCAGCAGCCCCTACGACAGCCAGTATGGCTACACCTTC,CASSPYDSQYGYTF
once,TRBV27,TRBJ1-1,-,TGTGCCAGCAGTCCAGTGAATTCGAACACTGAAGCTTTCTTT,CASSPVNSNTEAFF
-,TRBV5-6,TRBJ1-3,-,TGTGCCTCTCACACGCAGGGAAGGGGAAACACCATATATTTT,CASHTQGRGNTIYF
-,TRBV10-3,TRBJ2-5,-,TGTGCCATCAGTGAGAACGGTGAGACCCAGTACTTC,CAISENGETQYF
-,TRBV2,TRBJ1-1,TRBD1,TGTGCCAGCCCCCGCCCCACGGACAGGGGAGTGTGGGCTGAAGCTTTCTTT,CASPRPTDRGVWAEAFF
-,TRBV3-1/TRBV3-2,TRBJ1-6,-,TGTGCCAGCAGCCTAGGGACTTATAATTCACCCCTCCACTTT,CASSLGTYNSPLHF
-,TRBV7-9,TRBJ1-2,TRBD1,TGTGCCAGCAGCCGCGGACAGGGCAGCTCTGGCTACACCTTC,CASSRGQGSSGYTF
-,TRBV30,TRBJ2-3,TRBD1,TGTGCCTGGGCGACGGGAAGTGGGACAGGGGGCACAGATACGCAGTATTTT,CAWATGSGTGGTDTQYF
-,TRBV5-1,TRBJ1-4,-,TGCGCCAGCAGCGTCGACAGGACAACTAATGAAAAACTGTTTTTT,CASSVDRTTNEKLFF
-,TRBV3-1/TRBV3-2,TRBJ1-5,-,TGTGCCAGCAGCGCAAGCCGGGGATCCAATCAGCCCCAGCATTTT,CASSASRGSNQPQHF
-,TRBV2,TRBJ1-5,-,TGTGCCAGCAGTGAGCAGGGGAGAAATCAGCCCCAGCATTTT,CASSEQGRNQPQHF